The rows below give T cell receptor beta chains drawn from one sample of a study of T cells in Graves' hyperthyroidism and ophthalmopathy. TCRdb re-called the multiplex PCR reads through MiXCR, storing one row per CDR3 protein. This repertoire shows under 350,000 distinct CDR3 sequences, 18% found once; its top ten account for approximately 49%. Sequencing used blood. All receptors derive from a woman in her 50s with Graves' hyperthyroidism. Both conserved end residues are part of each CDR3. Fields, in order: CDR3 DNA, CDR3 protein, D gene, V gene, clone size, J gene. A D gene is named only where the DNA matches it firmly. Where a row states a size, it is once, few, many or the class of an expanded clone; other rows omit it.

CDR3nt: TGTGCCAGCAGCGGACGGGACAGGGGGAATCAGCCCCAGCATTTT
CDR3aa: CASSGRDRGNQPQHF
d_gene: TRBD1
v_gene: TRBV7-2
abundance: many
j_gene: TRBJ1-5

CDR3nt: TGTGCCAGCATTCCCGGGACAGCCCTAGGGGAAGAGACCCAGTACTTC
CDR3aa: CASIPGTALGEETQYF
d_gene: TRBD1
v_gene: TRBV2
abundance: .
j_gene: TRBJ2-5

CDR3nt: TGTGCCAGCAGTTTGCACAGGGAGGGTGATGGCTACACCTTC
CDR3aa: CASSLHREGDGYTF
d_gene: .
v_gene: TRBV12-3/TRBV12-4
abundance: .
j_gene: TRBJ1-2

CDR3nt: TGTGCCAGCAGATCCGCCTCGCCATCAACCCCTGGCTACACCTTC
CDR3aa: CASRSASPSTPGYTF
d_gene: .
v_gene: TRBV6-1
abundance: many
j_gene: TRBJ1-2

CDR3nt: TGTGCCAGCAGAAGTATCGCCAGGGGAGATGGCTACACCTTC
CDR3aa: CASRSIARGDGYTF
d_gene: .
v_gene: TRBV6-1
abundance: .
j_gene: TRBJ1-2

CDR3nt: TGTGCCAGCAGCGTGACAGGGGGGGTTTTGGACATTCAGTACTTC
CDR3aa: CASSVTGGVLDIQYF
d_gene: TRBD1
v_gene: TRBV11-2
abundance: many
j_gene: TRBJ2-4

CDR3nt: TGCGCCAGCAGCCCCTCTCCCAGGAGGTCCACCGGGGAGCTGTTTTTT
CDR3aa: CASSPSPRRSTGELFF
d_gene: .
v_gene: TRBV5-1
abundance: .
j_gene: TRBJ2-2

CDR3nt: TGCAGTGCTAGAGATTCACAGGGGATCGGAGAGACCCAGTACTTC
CDR3aa: CSARDSQGIGETQYF
d_gene: TRBD1
v_gene: TRBV20-1
abundance: many
j_gene: TRBJ2-5

CDR3nt: TGCGCCAGCAGCGGCGCAAGCTCTGGAAACACCATATATTTT
CDR3aa: CASSGASSGNTIYF
d_gene: .
v_gene: TRBV5-1
abundance: once
j_gene: TRBJ1-3

CDR3nt: TGTGCCAGCAGTGAGCAACTAGCGGGTGGCCCCTACGAGCAGTACTTC
CDR3aa: CASSEQLAGGPYEQYF
d_gene: TRBD2
v_gene: TRBV25-1
abundance: .
j_gene: TRBJ2-7

CDR3nt: TGTGCCAGCAGTGGAGGGGACAGTTACAATGAGCAGTTCTTC
CDR3aa: CASSGGDSYNEQFF
d_gene: TRBD1
v_gene: TRBV2
abundance: few
j_gene: TRBJ2-1

CDR3nt: TGTGCCAGCAGAACGGGACAGGGGGGGGACACTGAAGCTTTCTTT
CDR3aa: CASRTGQGGDTEAFF
d_gene: TRBD1
v_gene: TRBV6-1
abundance: .
j_gene: TRBJ1-1

CDR3nt: TGCAGTGCGGATGTAATTAGCGGGTCCCAAGAGACCCAGTACTTC
CDR3aa: CSADVISGSQETQYF
d_gene: TRBD2
v_gene: TRBV20-1
abundance: many
j_gene: TRBJ2-5